This T cell receptor beta chain is drawn from a study of CD8 T cells in ankylosing spondylitis. Study-level findings and limits: Matched ankylosing spondylitis synovial fluid reportedly showed significant enrichment of disease-linked clones. Relatively rare in peripheral blood, disease-linked clones were also CD8+. Earlier authors reported some of these motif variants in reactive arthritis synovial fluid and blood.

Germline V lookup: CDR1 SGHRS, CDR2 YFSETQ. V lost 4 bases and J 6 bases, leaving 13 bases between the germline ends. This CDR3 contains 13 residues. This clonotype was recorded many times. The antigen remains undetermined. Researchers built TCR beta libraries using quantitative 5'-RACE with molecular barcodes. From the 5' RACE reads, TCRdb called clonotypes with MiXCR, one entry per CDR3 protein. Among 200,000 to 250,000 distinct CDR3 sequences, about 10% were seen once, and the ten largest hold under 7%. V is TRBV5-1 and J is TRBJ1-2; tentatively, D is TRBD1 (6 bases). The receptor was isolated from a male donor with ankylosing spondylitis or in good health (not recorded which). The sequenced sample was blood, either unsorted or a sorted T cell fraction (not recorded which). The CDR3 spells CASSPMGANGYTF. The CDR3 DNA sequence: TGCGCCAGCAGCCCGATGGGGGCGAATGGCTACACCTTC. The full variable domain, in which reference TRBV5-1 and TRBJ1-2 provide the parts outside the CDR3, is KAGVTQTPRYLIKTRGQQVTLSCSPISGHRSVSWYQQTPGQGLQFLFEYFSETQRNKGNFPGRFSGRQFSNSRSEMNVSTLELGDSALYLCASSPMGANGYTFGSGTRLTVV.